A selection of T cell receptor beta chains follows, all from one sample in a study of neurological immune-mediated disorders. One entry per CDR3 protein, called by TCRdb with MiXCR from the 5' RACE reads. Here the sample spans about 99,000 distinct CDR3 sequences, about a tenth being singletons. Sequenced input: PBMCs. These receptors were obtained from a female donor with HTLV-1-associated myelopathy (HAM/TSP). The CDR3 runs from the conserved cysteine through the conserved F or W. D genes are given only for firm matches. Rows may omit the clone size; those that give it use once, few, many or a size class.

clone_size	v_call	d_call	j_call	cdr3_aa	cdr3_nt
many	TRBV10-3	-	TRBJ1-1	CAIRTGTTKNTEAFF	TGTGCCATCCGAACCGGGACAACCAAGAACACTGAAGCTTTCTTT
few	TRBV6-5	-	TRBJ2-3	CASRFRQAVADTQYF	TGTGCCAGCAGATTTAGACAGGCGGTGGCAGATACGCAGTATTTT
-	TRBV12-3/TRBV12-4	-	TRBJ1-1	CASSQSQVEAFF	TGTGCCAGCAGCCAAAGTCAGGTAGAAGCTTTCTTT
many	TRBV5-1	TRBD1	TRBJ2-1	CASSFHRGDNEQFF	TGCGCCAGCAGCTTTCACAGGGGGGACAATGAGCAGTTCTTC
many	TRBV7-6	-	TRBJ2-1	CASSLEERSYNEQFF	TGTGCCAGCAGCTTAGAGGAGAGGTCCTACAATGAGCAGTTCTTC
many	TRBV5-1	-	TRBJ2-1	CASSFRGALPSYNEQFF	TGCGCCAGCAGCTTTCGGGGGGCCTTGCCCTCCTACAATGAGCAGTTCTTC
many	TRBV11-2	TRBD2	TRBJ2-5	CASSRLAGREYQETQYF	TGTGCCAGCAGTAGGCTAGCGGGGAGAGAGTACCAAGAGACCCAGTACTTC
many	TRBV20-1	TRBD1	TRBJ2-7	CSATRTGGNEQYF	TGCAGTGCTACCCGGACAGGGGGCAACGAGCAGTACTTC
many	TRBV20-1	TRBD2	TRBJ2-7	CSASIGLVSYEQYF	TGCAGTGCTAGCATAGGACTAGTCTCCTACGAGCAGTACTTC
few	TRBV7-9	-	TRBJ1-4	CASSPEEKLFF	TGTGCCAGCAGCCCGGAAGAAAAACTGTTTTTT
many	TRBV20-1	TRBD1	TRBJ1-1	CSAPGGLFNTRNTEAFF	TGCAGTGCCCCAGGGGGGCTCTTTAACACTCGAAACACTGAAGCTTTCTTT
many	TRBV5-1	-	TRBJ2-1	CASSPRRDGYNEQFF	TGCGCCAGCAGCCCTCGAAGGGACGGTTACAATGAGCAGTTCTTC
few	TRBV5-6	TRBD1	TRBJ2-7	CASSLARAGQGFSYEQYF	TGTGCCAGCAGCTTGGCTCGTGCGGGACAGGGGTTCTCCTACGAGCAGTACTTC
many	TRBV7-2	-	TRBJ2-7	CASSFQGSDYEQYF	TGTGCCAGCAGCTTTCAGGGGTCCGACTACGAGCAGTACTTC
-	TRBV5-1	-	TRBJ2-1	CASSLGKGNEQFF	TGCGCCAGCAGCTTGGGTAAGGGGAATGAGCAGTTCTTC
many	TRBV5-1	-	TRBJ2-3	CASSLGTGRDGDTQYF	TGCGCCAGCAGCTTGGGTACAGGGCGAGATGGGGATACGCAGTATTTT
many	TRBV20-1	TRBD2	TRBJ2-3	CSARSPGGNTQYF	TGCAGTGCTAGGTCCCCCGGGGGGAATACGCAGTATTTT
many	TRBV7-7	-	TRBJ2-2	CASSLDVKTGELFF	TGTGCCAGCAGCTTAGATGTCAAAACCGGGGAGCTGTTTTTT
few	TRBV10-3	TRBD2	TRBJ2-3	CAISEPGLAGGDTQYF	TGTGCCATCAGTGAACCGGGACTAGCGGGGGGGGATACGCAGTATTTT
many	TRBV5-1	TRBD2	TRBJ2-3	CASSLGLEADTQYF	TGCGCCAGCAGCTTAGGACTAGAGGCAGATACGCAGTATTTT
many	TRBV12-3/TRBV12-4	-	TRBJ1-6	CASSFSSLVTVLAPLHF	TGTGCCAGCAGTTTCTCCTCTCTCGTAACAGTTCTAGCACCCCTCCACTTT
many	TRBV4-1	-	TRBJ1-4	CASSYRTAVGEKLFF	TGCGCCAGCAGCTACCGGACAGCAGTGGGTGAAAAACTGTTTTTT
many	TRBV20-1	TRBD1	TRBJ1-5	CSARDLQGGSNQPQHF	TGCAGTGCTAGAGATTTACAGGGGGGTAGCAATCAGCCCCAGCATTTT
many	TRBV20-1	-	TRBJ2-7	CSAIRGVEQYF	TGCAGTGCCATCCGCGGGGTCGAGCAGTACTTC
-	TRBV5-1	-	TRBJ1-6	CASSLEGSPLHF	TGCGCCAGCAGCTTGGAAGGATCACCCCTCCACTTT
-	TRBV7-9	-	TRBJ2-7	CASSLLTARHEQYF	TGTGCCAGCAGCTTACTTACAGCGAGGCACGAGCAGTACTTC
many	TRBV20-1	-	TRBJ2-3	CSATRGARTDTQYF	TGCAGTGCTACGAGGGGGGCCCGCACAGATACGCAGTATTTT
many	TRBV5-5	-	TRBJ1-5	CASSFVDTNQPQHF	TGTGCCAGCAGCTTCGTGGACACAAATCAGCCCCAGCATTTT
many	TRBV5-1	TRBD2	TRBJ2-7	CASSLTSGTYEQYF	TGCGCCAGCAGCTTAACTAGCGGGACCTACGAGCAGTACTTC
many	TRBV29-1	TRBD1	TRBJ2-1	CSVLEGDRYNEQFF	TGCAGCGTTCTGGAGGGGGACAGGTACAATGAGCAGTTCTTC
many	TRBV5-1	-	TRBJ1-4	CASSLDRPGAGPNEKLFF	TGCGCCAGCAGCTTGGATAGGCCGGGAGCGGGGCCTAATGAAAAACTGTTTTTT
many	TRBV10-2	-	TRBJ1-1	CASSENSLMNTEAFF	TGCGCCAGCAGTGAGAACAGCCTTATGAACACTGAAGCTTTCTTT
many	TRBV6-5	-	TRBJ1-2	CASSPLSGGDRYGYTF	TGTGCCAGCAGCCCACTTTCCGGGGGCGATCGCTATGGCTACACCTTC
many	TRBV12-3/TRBV12-4	-	TRBJ2-1	CASSLAGGRRSYNEQFF	TGTGCCAGCAGTTTAGCGGGGGGCAGACGCTCCTACAATGAGCAGTTCTTC
many	TRBV20-1	-	TRBJ2-1	CSARVTRSYNEQFF	TGCAGTGCTAGAGTTACCCGCTCCTACAATGAGCAGTTCTTC
many	TRBV20-1	-	TRBJ1-5	CSARGRDQPQHF	TGCAGTGCTAGAGGACGGGATCAGCCCCAGCATTTT
-	TRBV2	-	TRBJ2-1	CARGPPGEQFF	TGTGCCCGCGGACCCCCTGGTGAGCAGTTCTTC
many	TRBV10-3	TRBD1	TRBJ2-5	CAIGAGGEETQYF	TGTGCCATCGGGGCAGGGGGCGAAGAGACCCAGTACTTC
many	TRBV28	TRBD1	TRBJ1-1	CASRTGGTEAFF	TGTGCCAGCAGGACAGGGGGCACTGAAGCTTTCTTT
-	TRBV20-1	TRBD1	TRBJ1-1	CSARGQGAAFF	TGCAGTGCTAGAGGGCAGGGGGCAGCTTTCTTT
many	TRBV20-1	-	TRBJ2-3	CSARDQTTDTQYF	TGCAGTGCTAGAGATCAGACCACAGATACGCAGTATTTT
few	TRBV11-2	TRBD1	TRBJ2-7	CASSFGDSSTYEQYF	TGTGCCAGCAGTTTCGGGGACAGTTCCACCTACGAGCAGTACTTC
many	TRBV5-1	-	TRBJ2-3	CASSPGRETDTQYF	TGCGCCAGCAGCCCTGGTCGGGAAACGGATACGCAGTATTTT
many	TRBV5-5	TRBD2	TRBJ2-3	CASSLGTSGLTDTQYF	TGTGCCAGCTCCCTGGGGACTAGCGGGCTCACAGATACGCAGTATTTT
few	TRBV12-3/TRBV12-4	-	TRBJ1-1	CASSFLPHLSEAFF	TGTGCCAGCAGTTTTTTACCCCACCTCTCTGAAGCTTTCTTT
-	TRBV5-5	-	TRBJ2-2	CASYPTDANTGELFF	TGTGCCAGCTACCCGACAGACGCGAACACCGGGGAGCTGTTTTTT
many	TRBV5-1	TRBD1	TRBJ2-2	CASSPVTGTENTGELFF	TGCGCCAGCAGCCCGGTTACCGGGACAGAGAACACCGGGGAGCTGTTTTTT
many	TRBV20-1	-	TRBJ2-5	CSARQGMETQYF	TGCAGTGCTAGACAGGGGATGGAGACCCAGTACTTC
-	TRBV20-1	-	TRBJ2-1	CSVLRIGDNEQFF	TGCAGTGTCCTCCGCATCGGGGACAATGAGCAGTTCTTC